This T cell receptor beta chain was identified in a study of blood T cell repertoires in COVID-19. The assay was immunoSEQ multiplex PCR, and TCRdb's table has in-frame clones only and misses some. The sample holds about 250,000 clones, more than 85% seen once. Germline-derived CDR1 and CDR2 are MNHEY and SVGAGI. CDR3 size: 15 residues. Between the trimmed V and J ends, which lost 6 bases and 3 bases, there was a span of 15 bases. The rearrangement joins TRBV6-5 to TRBJ1-5; perhaps TRBD1 as D (6 bases). The sequence came from a woman aged 45-65 years who had recovered from COVID-19. Input material: PBMCs or T cells enriched from blood (not recorded which). This chain's CDR3 is CASSLTRGFNQPQHF. The DNA of the CDR3 is TGTGCCAGCAGCTTAACGAGGGGGTTCAATCAGCCCCAGCATTTT.